This TCR beta chain derives from a study of technical replicates of blood from several donors. Germline assignment: CDR1 MNHNS and CDR2 SASEGT. The CDR3 is 17 amino acids. Trimming shortened V by 2 bases and J by 0 bases, and 14 bases separated the two germline ends. TCRdb's copy holds only in-frame clones and misses some; the assay was immunoSEQ multiplex PCR. The sample comprises 50,000 to 65,000 clones, around 92% of which are singletons, and 4.8% rests with the top ten. Specimen: PBMCs. The receptor was isolated from a human donor in good health. Some clones in this sample may be carry-over from other donors' samples. V and J are TRBV6-1 and TRBJ1-5; no clear D gene. The CDR3 region has the DNA TGTGCCAGCAGTGAATCCTCCGGGTCTTATAGCAATCAGCCCCAGCATTTT. Translating gives CASSESSGSYSNQPQHF.